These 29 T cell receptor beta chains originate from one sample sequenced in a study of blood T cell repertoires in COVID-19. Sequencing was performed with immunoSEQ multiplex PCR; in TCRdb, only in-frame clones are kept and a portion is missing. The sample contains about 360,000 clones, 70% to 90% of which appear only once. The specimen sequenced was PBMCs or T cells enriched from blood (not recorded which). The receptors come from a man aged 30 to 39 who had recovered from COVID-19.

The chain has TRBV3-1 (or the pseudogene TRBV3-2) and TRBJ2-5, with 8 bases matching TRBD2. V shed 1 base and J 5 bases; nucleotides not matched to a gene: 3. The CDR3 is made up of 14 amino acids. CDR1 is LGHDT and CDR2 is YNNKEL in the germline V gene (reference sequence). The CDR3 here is CASSQAPSGETQYF. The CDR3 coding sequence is TGTGCCAGCAGCCAAGCTCCTAGCGGGGAGACCCAGTACTTC.

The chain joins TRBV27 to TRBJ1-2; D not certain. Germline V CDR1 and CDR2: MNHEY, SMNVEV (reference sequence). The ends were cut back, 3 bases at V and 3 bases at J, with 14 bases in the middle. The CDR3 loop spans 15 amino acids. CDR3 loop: CASSLSAASHYGYTF. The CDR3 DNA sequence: TGTGCCAGCAGTTTGAGTGCGGCCAGCCACTATGGCTACACCTTC.

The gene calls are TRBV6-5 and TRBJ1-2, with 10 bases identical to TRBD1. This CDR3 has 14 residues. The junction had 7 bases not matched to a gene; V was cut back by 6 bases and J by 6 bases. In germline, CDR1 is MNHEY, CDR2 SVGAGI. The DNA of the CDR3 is TGTGCCAGCAGGAGACAGGGGGCGAAGGATGGCTACACCTTC. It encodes CASRRQGAKDGYTF.

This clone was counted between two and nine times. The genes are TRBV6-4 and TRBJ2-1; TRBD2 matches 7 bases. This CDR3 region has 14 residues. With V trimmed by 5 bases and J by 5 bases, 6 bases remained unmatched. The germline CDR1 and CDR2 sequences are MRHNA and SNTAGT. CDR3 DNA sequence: TGTGCCAGCAGTCAAACTAGCGAAAACAATGAGCAGTTCTTC. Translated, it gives CASSQTSENNEQFF.

The CDR3 here is CSVEVFGQAPNEQFF. DNA of the CDR3: TGCAGCGTTGAAGTGTTCGGACAGGCGCCCAATGAGCAGTTCTTC. The chain uses TRBV29-1 and TRBJ2-1; 7 bases are shared with TRBD1. This CDR3 has 15 residues. Trimming took 1 base from V and 6 from J; bases not matched to a gene: 9. CDR1 SQVTM and CDR2 ANQGSEA come from the germline V gene.

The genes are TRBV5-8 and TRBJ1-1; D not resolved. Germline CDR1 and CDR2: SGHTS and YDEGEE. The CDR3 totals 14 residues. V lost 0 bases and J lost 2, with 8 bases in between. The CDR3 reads CASSLGAANTEAFF. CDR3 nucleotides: TGTGCCAGCAGCTTGGGGGCTGCTAACACTGAAGCTTTCTTT.

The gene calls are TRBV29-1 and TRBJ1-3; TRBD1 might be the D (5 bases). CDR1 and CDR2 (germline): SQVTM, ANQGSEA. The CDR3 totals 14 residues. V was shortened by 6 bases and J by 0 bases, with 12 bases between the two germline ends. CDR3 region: CSVASGASGNTIYF. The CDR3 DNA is TGCAGCGTGGCTAGTGGGGCCTCTGGAAACACCATATATTTT.

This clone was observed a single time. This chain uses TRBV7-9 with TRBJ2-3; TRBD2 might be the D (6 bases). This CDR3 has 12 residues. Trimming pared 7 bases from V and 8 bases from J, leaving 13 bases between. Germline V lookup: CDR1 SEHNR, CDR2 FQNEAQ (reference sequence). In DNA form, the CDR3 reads TGTGCCAGCACCATTGGGGGAGGTACGCAGTATTTT. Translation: CASTIGGGTQYF.

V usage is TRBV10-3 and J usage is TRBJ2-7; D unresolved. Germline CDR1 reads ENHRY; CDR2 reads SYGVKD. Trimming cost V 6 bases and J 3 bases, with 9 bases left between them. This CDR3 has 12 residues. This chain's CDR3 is CAISGARYEQYF. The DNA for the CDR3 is TGTGCCATCAGCGGAGCCCGCTACGAGCAGTACTTC.

CDR3 nucleotide sequence: TGTGCCAGCAGTCAACAGGGGGCGGATGGCTACACCTTC. Protein: CASSQQGADGYTF. This chain links TRBV27 with TRBJ1-2; TRBD1 matches at 9 bases. This CDR3 spans 13 amino acids. Germline CDR1 and CDR2: MNHEY and SMNVEV (reference sequence). V gave up 5 bases and J gave up 6 bases; unmatched junction bases: 4.

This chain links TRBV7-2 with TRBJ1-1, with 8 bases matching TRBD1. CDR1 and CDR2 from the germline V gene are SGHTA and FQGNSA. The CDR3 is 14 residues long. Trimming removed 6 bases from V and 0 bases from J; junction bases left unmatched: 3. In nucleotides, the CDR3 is TGTGCCAGCAGACAACAGGGGGTGAACACTGAAGCTTTCTTT. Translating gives CASRQQGVNTEAFF. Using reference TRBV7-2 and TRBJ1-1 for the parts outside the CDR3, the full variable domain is GAGVSQSPSNKVTEKGKDVELRCDPISGHTALYWYRQSLGQGLEFLIYFQGNSAPDKSGLPSDRFSAERTGGSVSTLTIQRTQQEDSAVYLCASRQQGVNTEAFFGQGTRLTVV.

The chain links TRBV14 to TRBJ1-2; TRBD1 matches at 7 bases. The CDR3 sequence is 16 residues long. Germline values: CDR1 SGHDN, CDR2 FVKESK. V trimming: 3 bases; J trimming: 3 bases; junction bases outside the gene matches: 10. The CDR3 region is CASSQTPGQGDYGYTF. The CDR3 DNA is TGTGCCAGCAGCCAGACCCCGGGGCAGGGGGACTATGGCTACACCTTC.

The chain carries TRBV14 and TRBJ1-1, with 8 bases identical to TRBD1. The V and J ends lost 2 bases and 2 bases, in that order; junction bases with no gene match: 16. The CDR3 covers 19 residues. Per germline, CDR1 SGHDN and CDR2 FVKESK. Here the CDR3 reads CASSQSRGPGQGRNTEAFF. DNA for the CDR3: TGTGCCAGCAGCCAATCACGGGGCCCAGGACAGGGTAGAAACACTGAAGCTTTCTTT.

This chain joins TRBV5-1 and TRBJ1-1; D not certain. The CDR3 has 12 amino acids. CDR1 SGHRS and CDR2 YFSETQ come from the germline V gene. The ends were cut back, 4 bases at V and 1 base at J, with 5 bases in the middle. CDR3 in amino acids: CASSHGNTEAFF. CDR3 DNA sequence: TGCGCCAGCAGCCACGGGAACACTGAAGCTTTCTTT.

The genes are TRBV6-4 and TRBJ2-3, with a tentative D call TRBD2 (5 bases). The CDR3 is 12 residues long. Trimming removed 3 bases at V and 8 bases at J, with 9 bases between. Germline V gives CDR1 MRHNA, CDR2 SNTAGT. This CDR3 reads CASSEDYFTQYF. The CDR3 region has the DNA TGTGCCAGCAGTGAAGACTATTTTACGCAGTATTTT.

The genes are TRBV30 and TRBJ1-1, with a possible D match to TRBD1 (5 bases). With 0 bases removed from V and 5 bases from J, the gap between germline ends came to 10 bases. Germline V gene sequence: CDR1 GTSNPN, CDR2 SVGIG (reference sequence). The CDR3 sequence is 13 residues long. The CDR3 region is CAWSVNGGTEAFF. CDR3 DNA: TGTGCCTGGAGTGTAAACGGGGGAACTGAAGCTTTCTTT. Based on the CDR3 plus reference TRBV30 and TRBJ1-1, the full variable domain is SQTIHQWPATLVQPVGSPLSLECTVEGTSNPNLYWYRQAAGRGLQLLFYSVGIGQISSEVPQNLSASRPQDRQFILSSKKLLLSDSGFYLCAWSVNGGTEAFFGQGTRLTVV.

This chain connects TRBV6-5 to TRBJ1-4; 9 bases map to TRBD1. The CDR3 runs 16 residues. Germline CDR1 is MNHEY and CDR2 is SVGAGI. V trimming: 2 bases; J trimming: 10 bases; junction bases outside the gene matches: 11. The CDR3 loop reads CASSYQAGQGFLKLFF. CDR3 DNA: TGTGCCAGCAGTTACCAGGCTGGACAGGGGTTTTTAAAACTGTTTTTT.

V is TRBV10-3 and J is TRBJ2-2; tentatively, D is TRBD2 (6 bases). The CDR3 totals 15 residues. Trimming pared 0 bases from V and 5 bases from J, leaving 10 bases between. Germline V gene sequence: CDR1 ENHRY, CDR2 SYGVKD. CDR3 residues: CAISESIGGTGELFF. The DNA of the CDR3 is TGTGCCATCAGTGAGTCGATCGGGGGAACCGGGGAGCTGTTTTTT.

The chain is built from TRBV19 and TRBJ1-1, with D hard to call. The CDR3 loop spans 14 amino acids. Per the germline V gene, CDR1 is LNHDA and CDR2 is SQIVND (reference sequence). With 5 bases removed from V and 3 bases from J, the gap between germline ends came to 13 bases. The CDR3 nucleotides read TGTGCCAGTAGTCCGCGGATGGGAGACACTGAAGCTTTCTTT. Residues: CASSPRMGDTEAFF.

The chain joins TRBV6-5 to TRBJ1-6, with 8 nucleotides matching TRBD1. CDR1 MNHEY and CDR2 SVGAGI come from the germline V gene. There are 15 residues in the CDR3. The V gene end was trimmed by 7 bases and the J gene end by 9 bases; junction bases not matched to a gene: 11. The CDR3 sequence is CASMGQGARISPLHF. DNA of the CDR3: TGTGCCAGCATGGGGCAGGGGGCGAGAATTTCACCCCTCCACTTT.

CDR3 sequence: CASRNGDTEAFF. CDR3 bases: TGTGCCAGCAGGAACGGGGACACTGAAGCTTTCTTT. The rearrangement uses TRBV7-9 and TRBJ1-1, with D unresolved. The CDR3 extends over 12 amino acids. Trimming shortened V by 6 bases and J by 3 bases, and 8 bases separated the two germline ends. Germline-derived CDR1 and CDR2 are SEHNR and FQNEAQ (reference sequence).

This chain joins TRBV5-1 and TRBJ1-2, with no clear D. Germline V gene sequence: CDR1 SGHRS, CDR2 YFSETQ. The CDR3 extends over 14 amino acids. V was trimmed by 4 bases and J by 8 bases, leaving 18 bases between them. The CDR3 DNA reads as TGCGCCAGCAGCCCGCTTCAAGGGAGCTGGGGCTACACCTTC. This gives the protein CASSPLQGSWGYTF.

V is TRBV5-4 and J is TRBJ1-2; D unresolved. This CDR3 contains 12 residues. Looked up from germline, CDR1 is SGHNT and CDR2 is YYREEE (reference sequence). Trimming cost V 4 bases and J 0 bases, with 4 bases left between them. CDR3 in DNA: TGTGCCAGCAGCCTCCCTAACTATGGCTACACCTTC. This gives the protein CASSLPNYGYTF.

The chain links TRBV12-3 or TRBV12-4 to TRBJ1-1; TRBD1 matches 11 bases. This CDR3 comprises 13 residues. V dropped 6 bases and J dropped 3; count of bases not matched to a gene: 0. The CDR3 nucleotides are TGTGCCAGCAGGGGACAGGGGGACACTGAAGCTTTCTTT. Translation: CASRGQGDTEAFF.

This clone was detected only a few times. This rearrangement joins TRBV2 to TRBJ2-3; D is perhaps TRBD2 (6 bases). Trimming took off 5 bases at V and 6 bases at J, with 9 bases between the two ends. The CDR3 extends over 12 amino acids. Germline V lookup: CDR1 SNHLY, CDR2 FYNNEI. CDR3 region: CASSRDSDTQYF. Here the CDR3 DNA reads TGTGCCAGCAGTAGGGACTCGGATACGCAGTATTTT.

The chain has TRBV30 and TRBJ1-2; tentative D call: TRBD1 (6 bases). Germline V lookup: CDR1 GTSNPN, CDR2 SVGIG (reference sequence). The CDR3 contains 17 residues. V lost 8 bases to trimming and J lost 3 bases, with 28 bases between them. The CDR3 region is CARKPTGWGGGDYGYTF. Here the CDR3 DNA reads TGTGCCCGAAAACCCACCGGATGGGGAGGGGGGGACTATGGCTACACCTTC.

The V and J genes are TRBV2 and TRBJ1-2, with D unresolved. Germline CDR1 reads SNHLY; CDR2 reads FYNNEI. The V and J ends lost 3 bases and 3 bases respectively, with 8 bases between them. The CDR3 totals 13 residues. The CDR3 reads CASSEALDYGYTF. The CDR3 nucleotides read TGTGCCAGCAGTGAGGCCCTAGACTATGGCTACACCTTC.

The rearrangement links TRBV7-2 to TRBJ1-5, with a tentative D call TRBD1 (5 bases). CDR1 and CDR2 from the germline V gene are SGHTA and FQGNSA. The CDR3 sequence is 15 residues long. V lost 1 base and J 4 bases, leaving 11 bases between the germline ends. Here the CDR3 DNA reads TGTGCCAGCAGCTTAGATGTTGGGGGGAATCAGCCCCAGCATTTT. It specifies CASSLDVGGNQPQHF.

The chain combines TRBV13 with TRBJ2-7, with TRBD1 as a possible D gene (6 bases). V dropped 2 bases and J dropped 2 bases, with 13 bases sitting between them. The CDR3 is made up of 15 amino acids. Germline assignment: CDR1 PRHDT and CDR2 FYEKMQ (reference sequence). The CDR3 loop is CASSLWQGRPYEQYF. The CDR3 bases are TGTGCCAGCAGCTTATGGCAGGGGAGACCCTACGAGCAGTACTTC.